Each of the 25 T cell receptor beta chains below was sequenced from the same sample in a study. Cells sorted as Tregs were CD4+, CD25+ and CD127-/low. Adaptor-ligated barcode primers were used to amplify TRBV12-4/TRBJ1-2 clonotypes. TCRdb fed the multiplex PCR reads into MiXCR, producing one record per CDR3 protein. The sample lists over 250 distinct CDR3 sequences; more than 20% were seen once. The specimen sequenced was Tregs sorted from blood. Receptors were obtained from a female donor with breast cancer.

This clonotype ranks as hyperexpanded (1% or more). This chain connects TRBV12-3 or TRBV12-4 to TRBJ1-2; no reliable D call. The CDR3 has 12 residues. V was cut by 6 bases and J by 4 bases, with 9 bases left in between. CDR3 loop: CASRPVGYGYTF. Here the CDR3 DNA reads TGTGCCAGCAGGCCGGTCGGCTATGGCTACACCTTC.

This clonotype turned up a few times. The chain joins TRBV12-3 or TRBV12-4 to TRBJ1-2, with D unresolved. The CDR3 runs to 11 residues. V lost 5 bases and J 8 bases, leaving 9 bases between the germline ends. CDR3 in amino acids: CASSRGTGYTF. The DNA of the CDR3 is TGTGCCAGCAGTCGAGGAACGGGCTACACCTTC.

By frequency in the sample, this clonotype is hyperexpanded. The gene calls are TRBV12-3 or TRBV12-4 and TRBJ1-2, with a tentative D call TRBD1 (5 bases). V gave up 9 bases and J gave up 1 base, with 12 bases separating them. CDR3 length equals 13 residues. CDR3 nucleotide sequence: TGTGCCAGTAACCAGGGACTTAACTATGGCTACACCTTC. It translates to CASNQGLNYGYTF.

The V call is TRBV12-3 or TRBV12-4, the J call TRBJ1-2; D might be TRBD1 (6 bases). CDR3 length: 13 amino acids. Trimming pared 5 bases from V and 7 bases from J, leaving 14 bases between. As DNA, the CDR3 is TGTGCCAGCAGTCGGGCAGGGGCGAGTGGCTACACCTTC. Translating gives CASSRAGASGYTF.

This clonotype is labeled as large. The chain has TRBV12-3 or TRBV12-4 and TRBJ1-2; 9 bases are shared with TRBD1. The J segment lost 4 bases and the V segment lost 5 bases, leaving 11 bases of the junction unmatched. This CDR3 is 16 amino acids long. As DNA, the CDR3 is TGTGCCAGCAGTCCCCGGACAGGGGTGCGCCTCTATGGCTACACCTTC. Encoded protein: CASSPRTGVRLYGYTF.

This chain joins TRBV12-3 or TRBV12-4 and TRBJ1-2; tentatively, D is TRBD1 (5 bases). The V and J ends lost 5 bases and 7 bases respectively, with 17 bases between them. The CDR3 loop spans 14 amino acids. Here the CDR3 DNA reads TGTGCCAGCAGTACCCTACAGGCGGCGAGTGGCTACACCTTC. Translated: CASSTLQAASGYTF.

The chain couples TRBV12-3 or TRBV12-4 to TRBJ1-2; 8 bases map to TRBD1. The CDR3 is 13 amino acids. The junction had 8 bases not matched to a gene; V was cut back by 6 bases and J by 8 bases. CDR3 coding DNA: TGTGCCAGCAGGCGTGACAGGGGACAAGGCTACACCTTC. This encodes CASRRDRGQGYTF.

The V and J genes are TRBV12-3 or TRBV12-4 and TRBJ1-2; D gene unclear. The CDR3 is 11 residues long. V was trimmed by 6 bases and J by 1 base, leaving 3 bases between them. The chain's CDR3 is CASSSNYGYTF. In DNA form, the CDR3 reads TGTGCCAGCAGCAGTAACTATGGCTACACCTTC.

By its share, this clonotype is medium-sized. At one boundary the junction diverges from the germline segment, which might be a read error. The chain combines TRBV12-3 or TRBV12-4 with TRBJ1-2; D not certain. This CDR3 has 17 residues. Here the CDR3 DNA reads TGTGCCAGCAGCTTAGTAGGGCCTTTTACGGCTAACTATGGCTACACCTTC. The encoded protein is CASSLVGPFTANYGYTF.

The CDR3 sequence is CASSGTGANYGYTF. CDR3 coding DNA: TGTGCCAGCAGTGGGACAGGAGCTAACTATGGCTACACCTTC. This sequence joins TRBV12-3 or TRBV12-4 and TRBJ1-2; TRBD1 matches 8 bases. The V segment lost 5 bases and the J segment 0 bases; nucleotides outside the gene matches: 2. The CDR3 consists of 14 residues.

This clonotype was seen a few times. This chain joins TRBV12-3 or TRBV12-4 and TRBJ1-2; D gene unclear. CDR3 length: 12 residues. The ends were cut back, 6 bases at V and 7 bases at J, with 12 bases in the middle. CDR3 loop: CASRRTASGYTF. The CDR3 nucleotides read TGTGCCAGCAGGCGAACAGCGAGTGGCTACACCTTC.

This clonotype is hyperexpanded (1% or more) in the sample. This rearrangement joins TRBV12-3 or TRBV12-4 to TRBJ1-2, with 9 bases fitting TRBD1. V lost 5 bases to trimming and J lost 4 bases; unmatched junction nucleotides: 8. This CDR3 has 15 residues. The CDR3 coding sequence is TGTGCCAGCAGTCTCGGGACAGGGCCGGGCTATGGCTACACCTTC. This codes for CASSLGTGPGYGYTF.

This clonotype is hyperexpanded within its sample. The chain couples TRBV12-3 or TRBV12-4 to TRBJ1-2; 8 bases map to TRBD1. This CDR3 contains 13 residues. J gave up 8 bases and V 8 bases, and 10 bases lay outside the gene matches. CDR3 bases: TGTGCCAGCGCCTACGACAGGGGACAAGGCTACACCTTC. Residues: CASAYDRGQGYTF.

The J gene is TRBJ1-2, the V gene TRBV12-3 or TRBV12-4; 7 bases line up with TRBD1. The CDR3 totals 15 residues. The junction had 9 bases not matched to a gene; V was cut back by 6 bases and J by 2 bases. CDR3 sequence: CASRLTGTANYGYTF. In nucleotides, the CDR3 is TGTGCCAGCAGGCTAACCGGGACAGCAAACTATGGCTACACCTTC.

This clonotype is hyperexpanded. The CDR3: CASSLNGGWNGYTF. CDR3 sequence (DNA): TGTGCCAGCAGTTTAAATGGTGGATGGAATGGCTACACCTTC. V gene TRBV12-3 or TRBV12-4 combines with J gene TRBJ1-2; D gene ambiguous. V dropped 2 bases and J dropped 6 bases, with 13 bases sitting between them. The CDR3 consists of 14 residues.

V and J are TRBV12-3 or TRBV12-4 and TRBJ1-2; possibly TRBD1 for D (6 bases). The CDR3 runs to 13 residues. Trimming left V 6 bases short and J 4 bases short, with 12 bases between. The CDR3 region is CASSAQGPYGYTF. The CDR3 nucleotides read TGTGCCAGCAGCGCACAGGGCCCCTATGGCTACACCTTC.

J is TRBJ1-2 and V is TRBV12-3 or TRBV12-4, with TRBD1 identical over 9 bases. CDR3 length: 15 residues. V trimming: 4 bases; J trimming: 7 bases; junction bases outside the gene matches: 10. DNA for the CDR3: TGTGCCAGCAGTTCGTGGGGACAGGGCGTTGGTGGCTACACCTTC. This sequence encodes CASSSWGQGVGGYTF.

This clonotype was recorded a few times. The chain recombines TRBV12-3 or TRBV12-4 with TRBJ1-2; 9 bases are a match to TRBD1. V trimming: 6 bases; J trimming: 6 bases; junction bases outside the gene matches: 8. CDR3 length: 14 amino acids. This CDR3 reads CASSRTGELNGYTF. DNA of the CDR3: TGTGCCAGCAGCCGGACAGGGGAGTTGAATGGCTACACCTTC.

The genes are TRBV12-3 or TRBV12-4 and TRBJ1-2; TRBD1 matches 7 bases. This CDR3 is built from 17 residues. The V and J ends lost 3 bases and 4 bases, in that order; junction bases with no gene match: 14. The CDR3 loop is CASSFLATTGPGYGYTF. The CDR3 nucleotides are TGTGCCAGCAGTTTCCTCGCGACGACAGGGCCGGGCTATGGCTACACCTTC.

The table lists this clonotype with a few counts. The chain recombines TRBV12-3 or TRBV12-4 with TRBJ1-2; 9 positions agree with TRBD1. V lost 5 bases to trimming and J lost 13 bases; unmatched junction nucleotides: 14. This CDR3 has 14 residues. CDR3 sequence reads: CASSDSPGQGSGTF. Here the CDR3 DNA reads TGTGCCAGCAGTGATTCGCCGGGACAGGGTTCTGGCACCTTC.

This clonotype was observed a few times. This chain connects TRBV12-3 or TRBV12-4 to TRBJ1-2; tentative D call: TRBD1 (5 bases). CDR3 length equals 13 residues. The V end lost 4 bases, the J end lost 7 bases, and 13 bases lay between the germline ends. The CDR3 here is CASSSTEGIGYTF. CDR3 sequence (DNA): TGTGCCAGCAGTTCGACAGAGGGGATTGGCTACACCTTC.

This clonotype was counted only a few times. The rearrangement links TRBV12-3 or TRBV12-4 to TRBJ1-2, with unresolved D. The ends were cut back, 5 bases at V and 0 bases at J, with 4 bases in the middle. The CDR3 loop spans 12 amino acids. The CDR3 DNA sequence: TGTGCCAGCAGTCAAGCTAACTATGGCTACACCTTC. Residues: CASSQANYGYTF.

This clonotype was detected a few times. The V call is TRBV12-3 or TRBV12-4, the J call TRBJ1-2; 7 bases fit TRBD1. V lost 6 bases and J lost 4; bases outside the gene matches: 11. This CDR3 comprises 15 residues. The CDR3: CASRLTGTDFYGYTF. As DNA, the CDR3 is TGTGCCAGCAGGCTAACCGGGACAGACTTCTATGGCTACACCTTC.

This clonotype is labeled large. This rearrangement joins TRBV12-3 or TRBV12-4 to TRBJ1-2, with D perhaps matching TRBD1 (6 bases). The CDR3 covers 14 residues. The V end was cut by 5 bases, the J end by 2 bases, with 12 bases between. The CDR3 bases are TGTGCCAGCAGTCGGGCAGGGGCGAACTATGGCTACACCTTC. It codes for CASSRAGANYGYTF.

This clonotype was recorded many times. V gene TRBV12-3 or TRBV12-4 combines with J gene TRBJ1-2, with 7 bases lining up with TRBD1. The CDR3 covers 14 residues. V shed 6 bases, J shed 0 bases, and the junction held 4 bases outside the gene matches. DNA of the CDR3: TGTGCCAGCAGCCGGACAGGAGCTAACTATGGCTACACCTTC. This encodes CASSRTGANYGYTF.